These 18 T cell receptor beta chains originate from one sample sequenced in a study of Ad26.COV2.S vaccination and SARS-CoV-2 variants. Treatment of the sample: over 15 received Ad26.COV2.S at low or high dose, single or two shots; roughly five received placebo; per-sample allocation not given. Specimens were obtained on day 63 following the first vaccine or placebo injection. This table comes from immunoSEQ multiplex PCR, and its TCRdb copy is limited to in-frame clones, with some not included. The sample consists of more than 300,000 clones, 85% of them appearing once. The specimen was peripheral blood, collected in a trial of Ad26.COV2.S vaccine versus placebo. The source is a person between 18 and 60 years old who received the Ad26.COV2.S COVID-19 vaccine or a placebo.

This sequence joins TRBV3-1 (or the pseudogene TRBV3-2) and TRBJ2-3, with TRBD1 matching 11 bases. This CDR3 is 15 amino acids long. Losses at the gene ends were 4 bases for V and 4 bases for J; bases not matched to a gene: 4. Germline V gene sequence: CDR1 LGHDT, CDR2 YNNKEL (reference sequence). The CDR3 protein is CASSRGTGGSDTQYF. In DNA, the CDR3 is TGTGCCAGCAGCCGAGGGACAGGGGGATCAGATACGCAGTATTTT.

J is TRBJ2-6 and V is TRBV5-1, with a tentative D call TRBD1 (7 bases). Germline V CDR1 and CDR2: SGHRS, YFSETQ. This CDR3 is built from 18 residues. V was clipped by 5 bases and J by 2 bases, with 20 bases between them. The CDR3 region is CASSSRYRGGAGANVLTF. In DNA form, the CDR3 reads TGCGCCAGCAGTTCTAGGTACAGGGGCGGGGCTGGGGCCAACGTCCTGACTTTC.

The rearrangement uses TRBV3-1 (or the pseudogene TRBV3-2) and TRBJ2-7; perhaps D is TRBD1 or TRBD2 (6 bases each). CDR1 LGHDT and CDR2 YNNKEL come from the germline V gene (reference sequence). The CDR3 extends over 15 amino acids. V was clipped by 4 bases and J by 5 bases, with 18 bases between them. The CDR3 DNA sequence: TGTGCCAGCAGCCTCCAACTTGGGGGGCTCCACGAGCAGTACTTC. Translated: CASSLQLGGLHEQYF.

The genes are TRBV5-1 and TRBJ1-1, with D possibly being TRBD1 (5 bases). Germline assignment: CDR1 SGHRS and CDR2 YFSETQ. V lost 5 bases and J lost 0, with 8 bases in between. The CDR3 has 13 residues. CDR3 residues: CASSRQLNTEAFF. The CDR3 DNA is TGCGCCAGCAGTAGACAGTTGAACACTGAAGCTTTCTTT.

This sequence joins TRBV6-5 and TRBJ1-1; D is unclear. Per the germline V gene, CDR1 is MNHEY and CDR2 is SVGAGI. With 6 bases removed from V and 5 bases from J, the gap between germline ends came to 13 bases. The CDR3 totals 13 residues. In nucleotides, the CDR3 is TGTGCCAGCAGCCAGAGGGTACGGACTGAAGCTTTCTTT. Amino acids: CASSQRVRTEAFF.

V usage is TRBV7-2 and J usage is TRBJ1-1; weak D call: TRBD1 (5 bases). The CDR3 consists of 14 residues. V lost 0 bases, J lost 2 bases, and 7 bases lay in between. Germline CDR1 SGHTA, CDR2 FQGNSA. The chain's CDR3 is CASSLAGGNTEAFF. The CDR3 region has the DNA TGTGCCAGCAGCTTAGCGGGGGGTAACACTGAAGCTTTCTTT.

V and J are TRBV4-2 and TRBJ2-3; D remains unclear. The germline V gene encodes CDR1 LGHNA and CDR2 YNFKEQ. V lost 0 bases and J 4 bases, leaving 17 bases between the germline ends. CDR3 size: 17 residues. The chain's CDR3 is CASSQEPPSTSPDTQYF. In DNA form, the CDR3 reads TGTGCCAGCAGCCAAGAGCCCCCCAGCACCTCCCCAGATACGCAGTATTTT.

The CDR3 spells CSVGLGHNEQFF. CDR3 bases: TGCAGCGTGGGTTTAGGGCATAATGAGCAGTTCTTC. This chain uses TRBV29-1 with TRBJ2-1; D gene uncertain. This CDR3 spans 12 amino acids. V gave up 6 bases and J gave up 7 bases, with 13 bases separating them. Germline CDR1 SQVTM, CDR2 ANQGSEA.

V usage is TRBV5-1 and J usage is TRBJ2-3; no reliable D call. Germline V lookup: CDR1 SGHRS, CDR2 YFSETQ. Trimming removed 0 bases from V and 2 bases from J, with 7 bases in between. The CDR3 spans 14 residues. The CDR3 reads CASSLATSTDTQYF. DNA of the CDR3: TGCGCCAGCAGCTTGGCCACCTCCACAGATACGCAGTATTTT.

The gene calls are TRBV5-1 and TRBJ2-7, with 15 bases identical to TRBD2. The ends lost 3 bases at V and 1 base at J; junction bases unmatched: 11. Germline V gene data show CDR1 as SGHRS and CDR2 as YFSETQ. The CDR3 has 19 residues. CDR3 residues: CASSSGTGTSGGSSYEQYF. The CDR3 DNA is TGCGCCAGCAGCTCCGGGACCGGGACTAGCGGGGGGTCATCCTACGAGCAGTACTTC.

V and J are TRBV2 and TRBJ2-2; D possibly corresponds to TRBD1 (5 bases). Germline CDR1 is SNHLY and CDR2 is FYNNEI. V was trimmed by 4 bases and J by 6 bases, leaving 12 bases between them. The CDR3 has 14 residues. The CDR3 loop reads CASSAQGSAGELFF. CDR3 sequence (DNA): TGTGCCAGCAGTGCGCAGGGAAGTGCCGGGGAGCTGTTTTTT.

This clone was counted a few times. This chain uses TRBV10-2 with TRBJ2-2, with D perhaps matching TRBD1 (6 bases). The CDR3 length is 13 residues. Germline V CDR1 and CDR2: WSHSY, SAAADI. V shed 6 bases and J shed 1 base, with 6 bases lying between them. CDR3 in amino acids: CASRQGNTGELFF. The CDR3 DNA reads TGCGCCAGCAGACAGGGGAACACCGGGGAGCTGTTTTTT.

This rearrangement joins TRBV11-2 to TRBJ1-1; perhaps TRBD1 as D (6 bases). Germline V CDR1 and CDR2: SGHAT, FQNNGV. V lost 8 bases and J lost 2, with 15 bases in between. This CDR3 is built from 14 residues. Here the CDR3 reads CASLSDRTNTEAFF. The CDR3 DNA reads as TGTGCCAGCCTCTCGGACAGAACAAACACTGAAGCTTTCTTT.

The gene calls are TRBV6-1 and TRBJ2-7; D is ambiguous. The germline CDR1 and CDR2 sequences are MNHNS and SASEGT. The V gene lost 0 bases and the J gene lost 3 bases, with 9 bases spanning the gap. The CDR3 length is 14 residues. The DNA of the CDR3 is TGTGCCAGCAGTGAAGCAGACTCCATCTACGAGCAGTACTTC. Translating it yields CASSEADSIYEQYF.

This chain links TRBV19 with TRBJ1-1; D possibly corresponds to TRBD1 (5 bases). The CDR3 consists of 15 residues. The germline gives CDR1 LNHDA, CDR2 SQIVND (reference sequence). Trimming removed 6 bases from V and 0 bases from J, with 14 bases in between. The CDR3 DNA reads as TGTGCCAGTAGCGCCGACAGCGTATTGAACACTGAAGCTTTCTTT. It specifies CASSADSVLNTEAFF.

The CDR3 region has the DNA TGTGCCACTCAGGGGACTAGCGGGGGGACACTAGATACGCAGTATTTT. Its translation is CATQGTSGGTLDTQYF. The chain links TRBV28 to TRBJ2-3, with TRBD2 matching over 15 bases. Unmatched junction bases numbered 10, after V lost 10 bases and J lost 5 bases. This CDR3 has 16 amino acids. Germline V lookup: CDR1 MDHEN, CDR2 SYDVKM.

This sequence joins TRBV19 and TRBJ1-2; D ambiguous. The CDR3 has 16 amino acids. Per germline, CDR1 LNHDA and CDR2 SQIVND (reference sequence). V was cut by 5 bases and J by 0 bases, with 16 bases left in between. The DNA for the CDR3 is TGTGCCAGTAGTGTACGAAATGACCTCCCTAACTATGGCTACACCTTC. Translated, it gives CASSVRNDLPNYGYTF.

The J gene is TRBJ2-3, the V gene TRBV7-8; TRBD1 aligns across 7 bases. The germline V gene encodes CDR1 SGHVS and CDR2 FQNEAQ. Trimming cost V 5 bases and J 0 bases; bases outside gene matches: 26. The CDR3 contains 22 residues. CDR3 sequence reads: CASSPFVGRGIVVSSSTDTQYF. The DNA of the CDR3 is TGTGCCAGCAGCCCCTTTGTAGGCAGGGGGATTGTTGTAAGCTCTAGCACAGATACGCAGTATTTT.